This T cell receptor beta chain came from a study of cytomegalovirus exposure and HLA in healthy donors. Those who donated were healthy bone marrow donors. On this clone itself: The antigen is not known.

Study-wide results and caveats: Most TCR sequences proved rare, with some public TCRs found in many donors. Other equally common chains were less clonally expanded than HLA-associated TCR beta chains, a later analysis showed.

Primers included in the PCR were 60 Vbeta and 13 Jbeta primers. Some clones are missing from TCRdb's copy, which holds only in-frame ones; the method was immunoSEQ multiplex PCR. The sample consists of 110,000 or so clones, less than 80% of them appearing once. The CDR3 sequence is 14 residues long. The V gene's germline CDR1 is MNHEY and CDR2 SVGAGI. V dropped 6 bases and J dropped 1; count of bases not matched to a gene: 6. The clonotype comes from a woman in her fifties or sixties in good health and CMV-seropositive. Source material: PBMCs. The V call is TRBV6-5, the J call TRBJ2-7; 7 bases line up with TRBD2. The DNA of the CDR3 is TGTGCCAGCAGGTCCCCTAGCGGATCCTACGAGCAGTACTTC. This gives the protein CASRSPSGSYEQYF.